These 24 T cell receptor beta chains were all obtained from the same sample, sequenced in a study of lung T cells in sarcoidosis with Löfgren's syndrome. TCRdb independently ran MiXCR on the reads; one entry per CDR3 protein. The sample holds under 25,000 distinct CDR3 sequences, roughly 21% seen once. Sample: CD4+ T cells from bronchoalveolar lavage. These receptor sequences come from a human donor with sarcoidosis (Löfgren's syndrome or another form), or a control subject (not recorded which).

Relative to its sample, this clonotype is medium-sized. The chain joins TRBV6-6 to TRBJ1-1; D gene unclear. This CDR3 contains 15 residues. The V and J ends lost 0 bases and 0 bases respectively, with 8 bases between them. Germline V lookup: CDR1 MNHNY, CDR2 SVGAGI (reference sequence). The CDR3 nucleotides are TGTGCCAGCAGTTACTCCGGCAGTATGAACACTGAAGCTTTCTTT. This codes for CASSYSGSMNTEAFF.

As concerns this clonotype: One base away lies a much larger clone, so this may be a sequencing read error. The rearrangement links TRBV28 to TRBJ2-2; 7 bases map to TRBD2. The CDR3 length is 15 residues. Germline CDR1 and CDR2: MDHEN and SYDVKM. Written as DNA, the CDR3 is TGTGCCAGCAGCCGAACTAGCGCGAACACCGGGGGGCTGTTTTTT. This encodes CASSRTSANTGGLFF.

Worth noting for this clonotype: A much larger clonotype is one base distant, so this may be a read error. The CDR3 does not close with the conserved phenylalanine or tryptophan, likely indicating a read error. The V gene is TRBV28, the J gene TRBJ1-2; D may be TRBD1 (5 bases). V was clipped by 5 bases and J by 2 bases, with 15 bases between them. This CDR3 spans 15 amino acids. Per the germline V gene, CDR1 is MDHEN and CDR2 is SYDVKM. Here the CDR3 reads CASSRQSSANYGYTS. The CDR3 nucleotides read TGTGCCAGCAGTCGACAGTCCTCCGCCAACTATGGCTACACCTCC.

This clonotype was detected many times. The chain carries TRBV2 and TRBJ1-2; unclear D gene. V was shortened by 6 bases and J by 4 bases, with 12 bases between the two germline ends. Germline-derived CDR1 and CDR2 are SNHLY and FYNNEI. The CDR3 has 13 residues. The DNA for the CDR3 is TGTGCCAGCAGGCCCGACGGGGTCTATGGCTACACCTTC. It translates to CASRPDGVYGYTF.

This clonotype was recorded at least ten times. This sequence joins TRBV24-1 and TRBJ2-1; 10 nucleotides match TRBD2. The CDR3 is 16 residues long. CDR1 is KGHDR, CDR2 SFDVKD, per germline. The junction had 9 bases not matched to a gene; V was cut back by 3 bases and J by 8 bases. CDR3 coding DNA: TGTGCCACCAGTGATCCCCGGCTAGCGGGAGTCCATGAGCAGTTCTTC. Residues: CATSDPRLAGVHEQFF.

This clonotype showed up many times. The CDR3 nucleotides are TGTGCCAGCAGTTTGGGGGGCCCGGACACTGAAGCTTTCTTT. This sequence encodes CASSLGGPDTEAFF. The chain uses TRBV28 and TRBJ1-1; maybe TRBD1 (6 bases). The CDR3 totals 14 residues. The germline V gene has CDR1 MDHEN and CDR2 SYDVKM. Trimming left V 3 bases short and J 3 bases short, with 11 bases between.

In its sample, this clonotype is medium-sized. V is TRBV27 and J is TRBJ2-5; a possible D gene is TRBD1 (6 bases). Germline V lookup: CDR1 MNHEY, CDR2 SMNVEV (reference sequence). Trimming cost V 7 bases and J 3 bases, with 12 bases left between them. The CDR3 has 13 amino acids. The CDR3 region is CASKLQGEETQYF. DNA of the CDR3: TGTGCCAGCAAGCTACAGGGAGAAGAGACCCAGTACTTC.

This clonotype was counted many times. The chain uses TRBV7-2 and TRBJ2-3; D uncertain. V was cut by 5 bases and J by 7 bases, with 10 bases left in between. The CDR3 covers 12 residues. The germline V gene encodes CDR1 SGHTA and CDR2 FQGNSA. The CDR3 here is CASSHERNTQYF. CDR3 bases: TGTGCCAGCAGCCACGAGCGAAATACGCAGTATTTT.

Only a few counts were recorded for this clonotype. V and J are TRBV10-3 and TRBJ2-5; TRBD2 might be the D (6 bases). The V gene's germline CDR1 is ENHRY and CDR2 SYGVKD. The CDR3 extends over 13 amino acids. V lost 10 bases and J lost 2, with 14 bases in between. This chain's CDR3 is CATAGGHQETQYF. In DNA, the CDR3 is TGTGCCACCGCAGGAGGGCATCAAGAGACCCAGTACTTC.

The chain couples TRBV5-1 to TRBJ2-7, with 12 nucleotides matching TRBD2. Per germline, CDR1 SGHRS and CDR2 YFSETQ. Trimming removed 3 bases from V and 2 bases from J; junction bases left unmatched: 6. This CDR3 contains 16 residues. CDR3 sequence: CASSWTLAGGAYEQYF. The CDR3 bases are TGCGCCAGCAGCTGGACTCTAGCGGGAGGGGCCTACGAGCAGTACTTC.

This clonotype came up many times. The V gene is TRBV4-2, the J gene TRBJ2-3; no clear D. CDR1 and CDR2 (germline): LGHNA, YNFKEQ. The CDR3 loop spans 16 amino acids. V lost 0 bases and J 0 bases, leaving 10 bases between the germline ends. CDR3 sequence: CASSQDFRLSTDTQYF. The CDR3 DNA reads TGTGCCAGCAGCCAAGATTTTCGGCTGAGCACAGATACGCAGTATTTT.

This clonotype was observed many times. V is TRBV7-6 and J is TRBJ2-3; perhaps TRBD2 as D (6 bases). CDR1 and CDR2 (germline): SGHVS, FNYEAQ. The CDR3 has 14 amino acids. The V gene lost 5 bases and the J gene lost 3 bases, with 12 bases spanning the gap. The CDR3 here is CASSPRLETDTQYF. The CDR3 DNA sequence: TGTGCCAGCAGCCCCCGACTAGAAACAGATACGCAGTATTTT.

The gene calls are TRBV14 and TRBJ1-3, with D possibly TRBD1 on 6 matching bases. The CDR3 loop spans 17 amino acids. CDR1 SGHDN and CDR2 FVKESK come from the germline V gene. Trimming stripped 4 bases from V and 0 bases from J, with 16 bases between. CDR3 loop: CASSPIFGQISGNTIYF. DNA of the CDR3: TGTGCCAGCAGCCCCATTTTCGGACAGATCTCTGGAAACACCATATATTTT.

The chain couples TRBV3-1 to TRBJ2-3; D is undetermined. This CDR3 spans 12 amino acids. Per the germline V gene, CDR1 is LGHDT and CDR2 is YNNKEL (reference sequence). The V gene lost 4 bases and the J gene lost 6 bases, with 8 bases spanning the gap. The CDR3 DNA reads TGTGCCAGCAGCCCACATGGGGATACGCAGTATTTT. Amino acids: CASSPHGDTQYF.

Comments on this clonotype: It may be a read error: a sequence one base away is much more abundant. The chain employs TRBV20-1 and TRBJ1-3; unclear D gene. The germline gives CDR1 DFQATT, CDR2 SNEGSKA (reference sequence). This CDR3 contains 15 residues. CDR3 in DNA: TGCAGTGCTCCCTCCGCAGGAGCCTTTGGAGACACCATATATTTT. Residues: CSAPSAGAFGDTIYF.

This clonotype has a handful of counts. This may come from a read error, since a much larger clone is one base off. This chain uses TRBV20-1 with TRBJ2-7, with D unclear. The CDR3 spans 13 residues. The germline V gene encodes CDR1 DFQATT and CDR2 SNEGSKA (reference sequence). Trimming left V 3 bases short and J 2 bases short, with 11 bases between. In DNA, the CDR3 is TGCAGTGCTAGCGTTTGGCCCCCCTACGAGCAGTACTTC. This encodes CSASVWPPYEQYF.

This clonotype was counted many times. The rearrangement links TRBV20-1 to TRBJ2-1; 7 bases align to TRBD2. Germline V gene sequence: CDR1 DFQATT, CDR2 SNEGSKA (reference sequence). The V and J ends lost 3 bases and 0 bases, in that order; junction bases with no gene match: 14. The length of the CDR3 is 18 residues. Written as DNA, the CDR3 is TGCAGTGCTAGCCCCGGCGGCGGGAGTCTAAGCTCCTACAATGAGCAGTTCTTC. It yields the protein CSASPGGGSLSSYNEQFF.

A word on this clonotype: A single base separates this from a much larger clone, so it may be a read error. The chain uses TRBV19 and TRBJ2-7; 10 bases match TRBD1. In germline, CDR1 is LNHDA, CDR2 SQIVND (reference sequence). This CDR3 comprises 15 residues. The CDR3 here is CANSMQGTGEYEQYF. The CDR3 DNA reads TGTGCCAATAGTATGCAAGGGACAGGGGAGTACGAGCAGTACTTC.

Notes on this clonotype: At one boundary the junction diverges from the germline segment, which might be a read error. The chain links TRBV19 to TRBJ2-7; D gene unclear. Germline V gene lookup returns CDR1 LNHDA and CDR2 SQIVND (reference sequence). This CDR3 has 13 amino acids. For the CDR3, the DNA is TGTGCCAGTAGAGTAGACGGACCCTACAAGCAGTACTTC. Translation gives CASRVDGPYKQYF.

Regarding this clonotype: A read error may be the cause here, since a much bigger clone is one base away. The chain uses TRBV7-9 and TRBJ2-3; 10 bases match TRBD2. Per the germline V gene, CDR1 is SEHNR and CDR2 is FQNEAQ (reference sequence). This CDR3 is 16 amino acids long. CDR3 in amino acids: CASSLGTSGPTDKQYF. The DNA for the CDR3 is TGTGCCAGCAGCTTAGGGACTAGCGGACCCACAGATAAGCAGTATTTT.

Comments on this clonotype: This clone may be a read error of a much larger clone one base away. The chain combines TRBV6-6 with TRBJ2-7, with D possibly called TRBD1 or TRBD2 (5 bases each). This CDR3 is built from 15 residues. The germline V gene has CDR1 MNHNY and CDR2 SVGAGI (reference sequence). The CDR3 bases are TGTGCCAGCGGTTACTCGGAAACATCCCGGGGCAAGCAGTACTTC. It is translated as CASGYSETSRGKQYF.

This clonotype was observed a handful of times. The chain has TRBV4-2 and TRBJ2-7; weak D call: TRBD2 (5 bases). The length of the CDR3 is 15 residues. Germline V gene sequence: CDR1 LGHNA, CDR2 YNFKEQ. Trimming cost V 0 bases and J 7 bases, with 16 bases left between them. The CDR3 region is CASSQEAMRAKEQYF. The CDR3 bases are TGTGCCAGCAGCCAAGAGGCAATGAGGGCCAAGGAGCAGTACTTC.

This clonotype has a count of ten or more. The chain has TRBV6-2 or TRBV6-3 and TRBJ2-7; 8 nucleotides agree with TRBD1. Germline CDR1 reads MNHEY; CDR2 reads SVGEGT. CDR3 length: 15 amino acids. V dropped 6 bases and J dropped 2; count of bases not matched to a gene: 9. CDR3 sequence reads: CASRPQGAVTYEQYF. The CDR3 nucleotides read TGTGCCAGCAGGCCGCAGGGGGCGGTTACCTACGAGCAGTACTTC.

This clonotype has ten or more counts. The chain is built from TRBV7-2 and TRBJ2-3, with TRBD2 matching 12 bases. The CDR3 length is 15 residues. CDR1 is SGHTA, CDR2 FQGNSA, per germline. The V and J ends lost 4 bases and 9 bases, in that order; junction bases with no gene match: 8. This chain's CDR3 is CASSSTGTSGPTQYF. CDR3 bases: TGTGCCAGCAGCTCCACCGGGACTAGCGGGCCGACGCAGTATTTT.